The next 3 T cell receptor beta chains were all read from a single sample in a study of cytomegalovirus exposure and HLA in healthy donors. The PCR employed 60 Vbeta primers together with 13 Jbeta primers. Some clones are missing from TCRdb's copy, which holds only in-frame ones; the method was immunoSEQ multiplex PCR. The sample has under 200,000 clones, approximately 75% seen once. Material for sequencing was PBMCs. Every receptor here comes from a girl aged 5 to 17 in good health and CMV-seronegative.

Written as DNA, the CDR3 is TGTGCCAGCATCCTCCCGTTCAGCGGGGAGCTGTTTTTT. This translates into CASILPFSGELFF. The genes are TRBV27 and TRBJ2-2, with D uncertain. Germline CDR1 and CDR2: MNHEY and SMNVEV (reference sequence). CDR3 length equals 13 residues. Trimming removed 7 bases from V and 7 bases from J, with 13 bases in between.

The chain joins TRBV11-2 to TRBJ1-2; possible D gene TRBD1, 5 bases. V was cut by 3 bases and J by 7 bases, with 6 bases left in between. The CDR3 covers 11 residues. Germline V CDR1 and CDR2: SGHAT, FQNNGV. CDR3 residues: CASSFRGGYTF. The CDR3 nucleotides read TGTGCCAGCAGCTTTAGGGGTGGCTACACCTTC. Drawing the rest from reference TRBV11-2 and TRBJ1-2, the complete variable domain is EAGVAQSPRYKIIEKRQSVAFWCNPISGHATLYWYQQILGQGPKLLIQFQNNGVVDDSQLPKDRFSAERLKGVDSTLKIQPAKLEDSAVYLCASSFRGGYTFGSGTRLTVV.

The chain uses TRBV13 and TRBJ2-1; 7 nucleotides align to TRBD2. The germline V gene has CDR1 PRHDT and CDR2 FYEKMQ (reference sequence). This CDR3 region has 17 residues. Losses at the gene ends were 6 bases for V and 0 bases for J; bases not matched to a gene: 11. The CDR3 bases are TGTGCCAGCAGGAAGTGGGGGGGGTTGAGCTCCTACAATGAGCAGTTCTTC. Encoded protein: CASRKWGGLSSYNEQFF.